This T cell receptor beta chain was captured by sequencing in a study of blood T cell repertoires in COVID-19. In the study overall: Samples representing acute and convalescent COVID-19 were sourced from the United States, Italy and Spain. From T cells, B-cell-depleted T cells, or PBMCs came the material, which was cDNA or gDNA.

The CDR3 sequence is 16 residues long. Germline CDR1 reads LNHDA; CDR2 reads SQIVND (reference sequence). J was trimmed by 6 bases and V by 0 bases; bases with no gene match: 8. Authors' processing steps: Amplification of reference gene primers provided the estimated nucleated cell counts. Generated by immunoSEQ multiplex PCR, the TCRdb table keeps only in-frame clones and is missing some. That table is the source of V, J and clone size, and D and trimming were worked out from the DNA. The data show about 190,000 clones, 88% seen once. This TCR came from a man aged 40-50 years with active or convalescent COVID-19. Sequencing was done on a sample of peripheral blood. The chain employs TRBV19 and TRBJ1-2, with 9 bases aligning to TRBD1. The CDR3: CASSIETTGGSDGYTF. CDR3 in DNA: TGTGCCAGTAGTATAGAAACCACAGGGGGCTCCGATGGCTACACCTTC.